The TCR beta chain described here comes from a study of T cell repertoires in cytomegalovirus infection. Study summary: Public TCR beta signatures were indicative of both CMV infection and a matching HLA type. Whole-study findings and limits: Clonotypes of TCR beta that were HLA-C-restricted and CMV-specific dominated the ex vivo response.

This clonotype was counted only a few times. Its cognate antigen is unknown. In TCRdb, the reads were re-called with MiXCR into one record per CDR3 protein. This sample yields some 130,000 distinct CDR3 sequences, of which 25% to 35% are seen a single time; around 50% belongs to the top ten. The origin of this receptor is a human donor in good health (CMV status not recorded). Some clones in this sample may be carry-over from other donors' samples. The sample was CD8+ T cells from cultured PBMCs, taken from culture after CMV antigen stimulation.

For the CDR3, the DNA is TGTGCCAGCAGTTACCCTACCGAGGGGACTAGCGGCCTTCAAGAGACCCAGTACTTC. This gives the protein CASSYPTEGTSGLQETQYF. This chain connects TRBV6-5 to TRBJ2-5; 11 nucleotides align to TRBD2. This CDR3 is built from 19 residues. Per germline, CDR1 MNHEY and CDR2 SVGAGI. After removal of 2 bases from V and 2 bases from J, the junction contained 13 bases not matched to a gene.